A selection of T cell receptor beta chains follows, all from one sample in a study of cytomegalovirus exposure and HLA in healthy donors. TCRdb's table, derived via immunoSEQ multiplex PCR, lists solely in-frame clones and lacks some. There are roughly 160,000 clones in the sample; about 82% occur only once, and 6% to 9% lies in the top ten. Sequenced sample: PBMCs. All receptors derive from a woman aged 25 to 45 in good health and CMV-seropositive. CDR3s include the opening cysteine and the closing phenylalanine or tryptophan. The D gene is left open where the match is weak. Size tells how often a clone was seen (once, few, many) or the class of an expanded clone, and some rows leave it out.

D: .; size: once; V: TRBV6-5; length: 14; J: TRBJ2-1; CDR3: CASSLDGSPNEQFF; DNA: TGTGCCAGCAGCCTCGACGGGTCGCCCAATGAGCAGTTCTTC
D: TRBD1; size: .; V: TRBV29-1; length: 13; J: TRBJ1-1; CDR3: CSGDRERPTEAFF; DNA: TGCAGCGGGGACAGGGAGCGCCCCACTGAAGCTTTCTTT
D: TRBD1; size: .; V: TRBV18; length: 14; J: TRBJ1-6; CDR3: CASTGGSANSPLHF; DNA: TGTGCCAGCACAGGGGGGTCGGCTAATTCACCCCTCCACTTT
D: .; size: .; V: TRBV2; length: 14; J: TRBJ1-2; CDR3: CASSKTGQIYGYTF; DNA: TGTGCCAGCAGTAAAACGGGACAAATCTATGGCTACACCTTC
D: .; size: .; V: TRBV7-6; length: 18; J: TRBJ1-4; CDR3: CASSLAPGPPGYNEKLFF; DNA: TGTGCCAGCAGCTTAGCCCCCGGTCCGCCAGGTTATAATGAAAAACTGTTTTTT
D: .; size: .; V: TRBV7-2; length: 12; J: TRBJ1-2; CDR3: CASSLIEYGYTF; DNA: TGTGCCAGCAGCTTAATCGAGTATGGCTACACCTTC
D: TRBD2; size: .; V: TRBV11-2; length: 16; J: TRBJ2-1; CDR3: CASSLELAGAYNEQFF; DNA: TGTGCCAGCAGCTTAGAACTAGCGGGAGCCTACAATGAGCAGTTCTTC
D: .; size: .; V: TRBV6-5; length: 14; J: TRBJ1-1; CDR3: CASSRVRGNTEAFF; DNA: TGTGCCAGCAGTCGGGTCCGGGGGAACACTGAAGCTTTCTTT
D: TRBD1; size: .; V: TRBV4-3; length: 14; J: TRBJ2-5; CDR3: CASSQEGGAETQYF; DNA: TGCGCCAGCAGCCAAGAAGGGGGCGCAGAGACCCAGTACTTC
D: .; size: .; V: TRBV7-3; length: 12; J: TRBJ2-1; CDR3: CASSRGYNEQFF; DNA: TGTGCCAGCAGCCGGGGTTACAATGAGCAGTTCTTC
D: TRBD1; size: .; V: TRBV2; length: 15; J: TRBJ1-5; CDR3: CASSDGTGVNQPQHF; DNA: TGTGCCAGCAGCGACGGGACAGGCGTCAATCAGCCCCAGCATTTT
D: TRBD1; size: .; V: TRBV5-1; length: 14; J: TRBJ1-6; CDR3: CASSWDRENSPLHF; DNA: TGCGCCAGCAGCTGGGACAGGGAGAATTCACCCCTCCACTTT
D: TRBD2; size: .; V: TRBV5-6; length: 14; J: TRBJ2-2; CDR3: CASASGGATGELFF; DNA: TGTGCCAGCGCTAGCGGGGGGGCGACCGGGGAGCTGTTTTTT
D: TRBD2; size: .; V: TRBV7-3; length: 14; J: TRBJ2-5; CDR3: CASSPLAAQETQYF; DNA: TGTGCCAGCAGCCCTCTAGCGGCACAAGAGACCCAGTACTTC
D: .; size: .; V: TRBV19; length: 16; J: TRBJ1-5; CDR3: CASSTPISGFNQPQHF; DNA: TGTGCCAGTAGTACTCCAATCTCGGGTTTCAATCAGCCCCAGCATTTT
D: .; size: once; V: TRBV4-1; length: 15; J: TRBJ1-5; CDR3: CASSERLTSNQPQHF; DNA: TGCGCCAGCAGCGAAAGACTTACGAGCAATCAGCCCCAGCATTTT
D: .; size: .; V: TRBV10-3; length: 15; J: TRBJ1-2; CDR3: CAIKREDRTPYGYTF; DNA: TGTGCCATCAAACGGGAGGATAGGACCCCGTATGGCTACACCTTC
D: .; size: .; V: TRBV5-6; length: 13; J: TRBJ1-2; CDR3: CASSLGDVNGYTF; DNA: TGTGCCAGCAGCTTAGGAGACGTAAATGGCTACACCTTC
D: TRBD2; size: .; V: TRBV27; length: 15; J: TRBJ2-2; CDR3: CASTAGLAGVGELFF; DNA: TGTGCCAGCACTGCGGGACTAGCGGGGGTCGGGGAGCTGTTTTTT
D: TRBD1; size: once; V: TRBV28; length: 13; J: TRBJ1-5; CDR3: CASRKQGFQPQHF; DNA: TGTGCCAGCAGAAAACAGGGGTTCCAGCCCCAGCATTTT
D: TRBD2; size: .; V: TRBV5-1; length: 14; J: TRBJ2-3; CDR3: CASSLAGSTDTQYF; DNA: TGCGCCAGCAGTCTAGCGGGGAGCACAGATACGCAGTATTTT
D: .; size: .; V: TRBV6-5; length: 14; J: TRBJ1-6; CDR3: CASSPGQQNSPLHF; DNA: TGTGCCAGCAGTCCCGGACAGCAGAATTCACCCCTCCACTTT
D: .; size: .; V: TRBV2; length: 13; J: TRBJ2-7; CDR3: CATKDRYPYEQYF; DNA: TGTGCCACAAAGGACAGATACCCCTACGAGCAGTACTTC
D: TRBD1; size: few; V: TRBV5-6; length: 15; J: TRBJ2-5; CDR3: CASSSGTGGGKTQYF; DNA: TGTGCCAGCAGCTCCGGGACAGGGGGCGGAAAGACCCAGTACTTC
D: TRBD1; size: .; V: TRBV15; length: 15; J: TRBJ2-2; CDR3: CATADRVTNTGELFF; DNA: TGTGCCACCGCCGACAGGGTGACGAACACCGGGGAGCTGTTTTTT
D: .; size: .; V: TRBV7-8; length: 13; J: TRBJ1-1; CDR3: CASSTVLEEEAFF; DNA: TGTGCCAGCAGCACGGTCCTTGAAGAAGAAGCTTTCTTT
D: .; size: .; V: TRBV11-2; length: 15; J: TRBJ1-3; CDR3: CASSLIQGSGNTIYF; DNA: TGTGCCAGCAGCTTAATTCAGGGGTCTGGAAACACCATATATTTT
D: TRBD1; size: .; V: TRBV19; length: 14; J: TRBJ1-2; CDR3: CASSWGQGDYGYTF; DNA: TGTGCCAGTAGCTGGGGACAGGGCGACTATGGCTACACCTTC
D: .; size: .; V: TRBV4-3; length: 13; J: TRBJ2-2; CDR3: CASSQGAPRELFF; DNA: TGCGCCAGCAGCCAAGGAGCCCCCCGGGAGCTGTTTTTT
D: TRBD1; size: .; V: TRBV28; length: 15; J: TRBJ1-1; CDR3: CASIPPRDRNTEAFF; DNA: TGTGCCAGCATCCCACCCAGGGACAGGAACACTGAAGCTTTCTTT
D: TRBD1; size: .; V: TRBV29-1; length: 15; J: TRBJ2-4; CDR3: CSVEEGGRDRYIQYF; DNA: TGCAGCGTTGAAGAAGGTGGCCGGGACAGATACATTCAGTACTTC